Below, one TCR beta chain is given with its context. What this receptor recognizes is not known. No qualities accompany the bases; no much larger clone lies one base away. The donors were healthy, HIV-negative adults with no recently reported acute infections or vaccinations. Only Caucasian adults living in Nashville, Tennessee, USA were represented among the donors. CD4+ T cells were enriched by magnetic negative selection; naive cells were then positively selected on CD45RA, and the negative fraction formed the memory subset. Blood was collected by leukapheresis, and PBMCs were isolated by Ficoll-Histopaque density gradient centrifugation and then cryopreserved in liquid nitrogen vapor phase. Purity and quantity of every magnetically sorted T cell population were checked by analytical flow cytometry. Genomic DNA was isolated from each sorted fraction and quantified by UV absorbance on a Nanodrop 2000c.

The record originates from a study of shared clonotypes between healthy human individuals (dated by TCRdb to about 2020). Regarding the complete study: A couple of women and a few men aged 18 to 49 years were included in the cohort. Leukapheresis yielded between about 0.94 and 10 billion PBMCs per donor. The study deeply sequenced blood TCR repertoires of about 5 healthy adults to estimate repertoire size and the extent of clonotype sharing between individuals. To increase sequencing depth and limit assay-specific biases, different laboratories used diverse techniques to prepare libraries and sequence TCR repertoires. For each donor, CD4 naive and CD4 memory were each given three plates, CD8 naive was given two plates, and CD8 memory was given one plate. General conclusions and limits of the study: Larger estimated clonotype richness was generally found for naive subsets than for memory subsets. Even with the large sequencing depth, rarefaction of the sorted-subset datasets indicated that sequencing was incomplete. Because the study included a small number of donors, the genetic and exposure-history diversity represented was limited. About 4.5% of naive CD4, 3.5% of naive CD8, approximately 2.2% of memory CD4, and 0.4% of memory CD8 clonotypes were shared across several donors. Pairwise subsampling led to the expectation that sequencing depth would affect the degree of clonotype sharing among donors. Clonotypes shared by all four sorted-subset donors showed higher generation probabilities than non-shared clonotypes. Only blood was sampled, and tissue TCR repertoires likely differ from those in blood.

Cut back by 2 bases and 3 bases, the V and J ends lie 15 bases apart. Taken from the germline V gene, the CDR1 and CDR2 loops are SGHDT and YYEEEE. Counted from cysteine to phenylalanine, this CDR3 has 15 amino acids. Left in the record is the CDR3 DNA by itself, 45 bases read in frame from the first base. Using the deep immunoSEQ assay, multiplex PCR amplified TCR CDR3 regions from genomic DNA. For each cell subset, the extracted genomic DNA was distributed evenly across all wells of several immunoSEQ 96-well plates, and each plate served as one replicate. For sorted subsets, about 220 ng of genomic DNA, equivalent to 25,000 to 35,000 T cell genomes, went into each replicate PCR. Purified libraries were quantified with a Qubit 3.0 fluorometer, sized on a Bioanalyzer 2100, and re-quantified with the KAPA Library Quantification kit. Every immunoSEQ 96-well plate was sequenced on a dedicated single-read 150-cycle Illumina NextSeq 550 flow cell. The authors processed their data as follows. Because only junctional sequences without quality scores were contained in the immunoSEQ output, filtering matching that applied to full-length reads could not be performed. To assign V/J genes and CDR3, sequences were annotated against IMGT germline references using PyIR, a Python wrapper for IgBLAST v1.9. Reads were removed for weak V/J assignments (E-value above 1e-6), missing CDR3, stop codons, out-of-frame junctions, or ambiguous translated residues. V3J clonotypes were defined by identical inferred V gene, J gene, and CDR3 amino acid sequence. Percentage overlap between repertoires was computed as shared unique clonotypes divided by the size of the smaller repertoire. Repertoire richness was assessed with RTK rarefaction, the Chao1 estimator, and Recon v2.1 estimates of unobserved clonotypes. Generation probabilities were computed with OLGA for all TCRbeta clonotypes obtained by the gDNA method from four donors. Here the immuneACCESS table is served through TCRdb, limited to in-frame sequences with V and J called. Missing clones are a known gap in these copies; in checked studies unresolved V genes cover under half, and the rest lacks a known reason. The V and J calls and the clone size are those of that table, but D and trimming were determined from the DNA. In all, the sample holds fewer than 2.5 million clones, and approximately 93% of those were seen once. The ten largest clones add up to about 0.38% of the sample.

The sample consisted of naive CD4+ T cells from PBMCs. According to the study, the label for this sample's cell subset or site signals: CD45RA+ positively selected. The sequence was obtained from a man between 18 and 29 years old in good health. Some clones in this sample may be carry-over from other donors' samples. The chain is encoded by TRBV5-6 joined to TRBJ2-7; there is no confident call for the D gene. The CDR3 loop reads CASSFLSQILYEQYF. The nucleotides are TGTGCCAGCAGCTTCCTAAGCCAGATCCTCTACGAGCAGTACTTC.